A single sample gave rise to the 26 T cell receptor beta chains below, sequenced in a study of blood T cell repertoires in COVID-19. Sequenced by immunoSEQ multiplex PCR; TCRdb stores in-frame clones only, minus some. The data hold 160,000 or so clones, with more than 75% observed a single time. The specimen sequenced was peripheral blood. The receptors were gathered from a man aged 18-30 years with acute or convalescent COVID-19.

The chain employs TRBV5-1 and TRBJ1-1; TRBD1 aligns across 7 bases. The V segment lost 0 bases and the J segment 2 bases; nucleotides outside the gene matches: 10. The V gene's germline CDR1 is SGHRS and CDR2 YFSETQ. CDR3 length: 17 residues. The CDR3 DNA reads as TGCGCCAGCAGCTTGGGGAGACAGGGAGTGAAAAACACTGAAGCTTTCTTT. The encoded protein is CASSLGRQGVKNTEAFF.

V is TRBV7-8 and J is TRBJ2-5; D unresolved. Germline CDR1 SGHVS, CDR2 FQNEAQ. The germline V and J ends were trimmed by 1 base and 5 bases, with 5 bases remaining between them. The CDR3 is 12 residues long. CDR3 sequence reads: CASSLEPETQYF. For the CDR3, the DNA is TGTGCCAGCAGCTTAGAGCCCGAGACCCAGTACTTC.

The rearrangement uses TRBV27 and TRBJ1-5; TRBD1 agrees at 10 bases. With V trimmed by 8 bases and J by 1 base, 2 bases remained unmatched. Germline lookup yields CDR1 MNHEY and CDR2 SMNVEV (reference sequence). CDR3 size: 14 residues. This chain's CDR3 is CASSGQGSNQPQHF. The CDR3 nucleotides read TGTGCCAGCTCGGGACAGGGGAGCAATCAGCCCCAGCATTTT.

V usage is TRBV14 and J usage is TRBJ2-2; D ambiguous. Trimming left V 1 base short and J 2 bases short, with 8 bases between. The CDR3 totals 15 residues. Looked up from germline, CDR1 is SGHDN and CDR2 is FVKESK. CDR3 sequence reads: CASSQVNSNTGELFF. The CDR3 DNA is TGTGCCAGCAGCCAAGTAAACAGTAACACCGGGGAGCTGTTTTTT.

The J gene is TRBJ2-7, the V gene TRBV18; D perhaps matches TRBD2 (5 bases). The CDR3 extends over 13 amino acids. Trimming removed 2 bases from V and 7 bases from J, with 12 bases in between. CDR1 KGHSH and CDR2 LQKENI come from the germline V gene. This CDR3 reads CASSPSVPGEQYF. The CDR3 DNA follows: TGTGCCAGCTCACCAAGTGTACCGGGGGAGCAGTACTTC. Full variable domain (remainder filled in from reference TRBV18 and TRBJ2-7): NAGVMQNPRHLVRRRGQEARLRCSPMKGHSHVYWYRQLPEEGLKFMVYLQKENIIDESGMPKERFSAEFPKEGPSILRIQQVVRGDSAAYFCASSPSVPGEQYFGPGTRLTVT.

The chain couples TRBV18 to TRBJ2-3, with TRBD2 matching over 8 bases. Germline CDR1 and CDR2: KGHSH and LQKENI. The CDR3 has 16 residues. With 1 base clipped from V and 6 bases from J, the junction kept 9 bases outside the gene matches. CDR3 in DNA: TGTGCCAGCTCACCACTACCGGGAGGGCCTTCGGATACGCAGTATTTT. It specifies CASSPLPGGPSDTQYF.

This chain joins TRBV27 and TRBJ1-5; weak D call: TRBD1 (6 bases). The CDR3 loop spans 13 amino acids. The germline gives CDR1 MNHEY, CDR2 SMNVEV (reference sequence). Trimming pared 6 bases from V and 3 bases from J, leaving 9 bases between. Written as DNA, the CDR3 is TGTGCCAGCAGCGGGACAAACAATCAGCCCCAGCATTTT. The encoded protein is CASSGTNNQPQHF.

The V and J genes are TRBV27 and TRBJ2-1; D gene unclear. Looked up from germline, CDR1 is MNHEY and CDR2 is SMNVEV (reference sequence). The CDR3 spans 12 residues. V was pared by 0 bases and J by 8 bases, with 5 bases between. The CDR3 nucleotides are TGTGCCAGCAGTTTATCGGGCGATGAGCAGTTCTTC. Its protein product is CASSLSGDEQFF.

With regard to this clone: The CDR3 carries no conserved terminal phenylalanine or tryptophan, so it likely arises from a read error. This chain connects TRBV24-1 to TRBJ1-2; D unclear. The V gene's germline CDR1 is KGHDR and CDR2 SFDVKD. This CDR3 is 14 amino acids long. V was shortened by 0 bases and J by 2 bases, with 6 bases between the two germline ends. The CDR3 DNA reads TGTGCCACCAGTGATTTGAACCTAAACTATGGCTACACCCTC. Its protein product is CATSDLNLNYGYTL.

The chain employs TRBV19 and TRBJ1-2, with 11 bases aligning to TRBD1. In germline, CDR1 is LNHDA, CDR2 SQIVND (reference sequence). V lost 5 bases to trimming and J lost 4 bases; unmatched junction nucleotides: 6. CDR3 length: 15 amino acids. The CDR3 nucleotides are TGTGCCAGTAGTCTCCGGGACAGGGGGGCCTATGGCTACACCTTC. It is translated as CASSLRDRGAYGYTF.

The chain uses TRBV20-1 and TRBJ2-2; 8 positions match TRBD2. Germline assignment: CDR1 DFQATT and CDR2 SNEGSKA (reference sequence). V was clipped by 3 bases and J by 7 bases; unmatched bases: 10. This CDR3 has 15 amino acids. Here the CDR3 reads CSASVIGRADGELFF. For the CDR3, the DNA is TGCAGTGCTAGTGTTATCGGGAGGGCGGACGGGGAGCTGTTTTTT.

This chain links TRBV5-8 with TRBJ2-5; tentatively, D is TRBD2 (5 bases). V dropped 5 bases and J dropped 5 bases, with 22 bases sitting between them. This CDR3 comprises 16 residues. Germline V CDR1 and CDR2: SGHTS, YDEGEE. CDR3 DNA sequence: TGTGCCAGCAGTAAAGATCTCGGGGTCATGTTGGAGACCCAGTACTTC. It codes for CASSKDLGVMLETQYF.

This chain links TRBV10-1 with TRBJ2-1, with D maybe TRBD1 (6 bases). The CDR3 sequence is 18 residues long. V lost 4 bases to trimming and J lost 1 base, with 20 bases between them. In germline, CDR1 is WNHNN, CDR2 SYGVQD (reference sequence). CDR3 nucleotides: TGCGCCAGCAGTGGCCCCGTAGTCGGGACAAATTCCTACAATGAGCAGTTCTTC. Amino acids: CASSGPVVGTNSYNEQFF.

The chain carries TRBV24-1 and TRBJ2-3, with D perhaps TRBD2 (6 bases). Trimming pared 8 bases from V and 4 bases from J, leaving 15 bases between. The CDR3 has 14 residues. Germline values: CDR1 KGHDR, CDR2 SFDVKD. CDR3 sequence (DNA): TGTGCCACCACCGCGACTAGAAACGCAGATACGCAGTATTTT. It encodes CATTATRNADTQYF.

The chain recombines TRBV30 with TRBJ1-5; D remains unclear. V lost 0 bases and J 4 bases, leaving 7 bases between the germline ends. CDR3 size: 13 residues. Germline V lookup: CDR1 GTSNPN, CDR2 SVGIG (reference sequence). Here the CDR3 reads CAWSVEGNQPQHF. CDR3 coding DNA: TGTGCCTGGAGTGTAGAGGGAAATCAGCCCCAGCATTTT.

The V gene is TRBV11-2, the J gene TRBJ1-1; 7 bases align to TRBD1. CDR3 length: 16 amino acids. V was clipped by 4 bases and J by 1 base; unmatched bases: 9. The germline V gene has CDR1 SGHAT and CDR2 FQNNGV. The chain's CDR3 is CASSSPTGRRNTEAFF. As DNA, the CDR3 is TGTGCCAGCAGCTCCCCGACAGGGAGGAGGAACACTGAAGCTTTCTTT. Full variable domain (missing parts from reference TRBV11-2 and TRBJ1-1): EAGVAQSPRYKIIEKRQSVAFWCNPISGHATLYWYQQILGQGPKLLIQFQNNGVVDDSQLPKDRFSAERLKGVDSTLKIQPAKLEDSAVYLCASSSPTGRRNTEAFFGQGTRLTVV.

The CDR3 region has the DNA TGTGCCAGCAGCTCGAATAGCGGGGGCCCTCACTACAATGAGCAGTTCTTC. Translating it yields CASSSNSGGPHYNEQFF. The V gene is TRBV5-6, the J gene TRBJ2-1, with TRBD2 identical over 9 bases. The CDR3 runs 17 residues. The germline V gene encodes CDR1 SGHDT and CDR2 YYEEEE. After removal of 3 bases from V and 3 bases from J, the junction contained 10 bases not matched to a gene.

This clone was seen a few times. The J gene is TRBJ2-3, the V gene TRBV13, with TRBD1 matching over 7 bases. The CDR3 covers 15 residues. The V and J ends lost 0 bases and 4 bases, in that order; junction bases with no gene match: 4. Germline V gene sequence: CDR1 PRHDT, CDR2 FYEKMQ (reference sequence). CDR3 protein: CASSLGTGKADTQYF. For the CDR3, the DNA is TGTGCCAGCAGCTTAGGGACAGGGAAGGCAGATACGCAGTATTTT.

The genes are TRBV11-2 and TRBJ1-2, with 7 bases aligning to TRBD1. Germline-derived CDR1 and CDR2 are SGHAT and FQNNGV. The V and J ends lost 5 bases and 2 bases, in that order; junction bases with no gene match: 5. The CDR3 runs to 14 residues. The CDR3 protein is CASSLAQGNYGYTF. In DNA form, the CDR3 reads TGTGCCAGCAGCCTGGCACAGGGGAACTATGGCTACACCTTC.

The chain recombines TRBV19 with TRBJ2-4, with TRBD2 matching 10 bases. Looked up from germline, CDR1 is LNHDA and CDR2 is SQIVND (reference sequence). CDR3 length: 19 residues. V was clipped by 4 bases and J by 1 base; unmatched bases: 13. CDR3 region: CASSKVASGSDGAKNIQYF. The CDR3 DNA reads TGTGCCAGTAGTAAGGTGGCTAGCGGGAGCGACGGGGCCAAAAACATTCAGTACTTC.

The rearrangement joins TRBV23-1 to TRBJ2-4; 11 bases are a match to TRBD2. TRBV23-1 counts as an open reading frame of uncertain function. The CDR3 sequence is 14 residues long. The junction had 5 bases not matched to a gene; V was cut back by 8 bases and J by 5 bases. In DNA, the CDR3 is TGCGCCAGCGTAGCGGGAGGGCCGCAAAACATTCAGTACTTC. Its protein is CASVAGGPQNIQYF.

The gene calls are TRBV15 and TRBJ2-3, with 8 bases matching TRBD1. The CDR3 has 15 amino acids. With V trimmed by 0 bases and J by 6 bases, 5 bases remained unmatched. The germline gives CDR1 LNHNV, CDR2 YYDKDF (reference sequence). The CDR3 loop is CATSRDRQGKDTQYF. The CDR3 DNA reads as TGTGCCACCAGCAGAGATCGACAGGGGAAGGATACGCAGTATTTT.

V gene TRBV4-1 combines with J gene TRBJ1-5; D not resolved. Trimming removed 1 base at V and 0 bases at J, with 7 bases between. The germline gives CDR1 MGHRA, CDR2 YSYEKL. The CDR3 is made up of 15 amino acids. For the CDR3, the DNA is TGCGCCAGCAGCCAAGCTCAGGATAGCAATCAGCCCCAGCATTTT. Amino acid sequence: CASSQAQDSNQPQHF.

V gene TRBV24-1 combines with J gene TRBJ1-5; D remains ambiguous. The length of the CDR3 is 15 residues. Per the germline V gene, CDR1 is KGHDR and CDR2 is SFDVKD. The V gene lost 5 bases and the J gene lost 0 bases, with 10 bases spanning the gap. CDR3 sequence (DNA): TGTGCCACCAGTGCCGCAGAGGATAGCAATCAGCCCCAGCATTTT. Protein product: CATSAAEDSNQPQHF.

The CDR3 loop is CASSGRDRWDSPLHF. The CDR3 DNA sequence: TGTGCCAGCAGCGGCCGGGACAGGTGGGATTCACCCCTCCACTTT. This chain joins TRBV9 and TRBJ1-6; 8 nucleotides agree with TRBD1. This CDR3 region has 15 residues. CDR1 is SGDLS and CDR2 is YYNGEE in the germline V gene. Trimming at V came to 3 bases and at J to 8 bases, leaving 7 bases not matched to a gene.

This clone is a singleton in its sample. The DNA of the CDR3 is TGTGCCAGCAGGCCAGGGACAAACACTGAAGCTTTCTTT. Protein sequence: CASRPGTNTEAFF. This chain joins TRBV7-9 and TRBJ1-1, with a weak D call TRBD1 (6 bases). Trimming took off 6 bases at V and 2 bases at J, with 10 bases between the two ends. CDR1 and CDR2 (germline): SEHNR, FQNEAQ (reference sequence). The CDR3 has 13 residues. The variable domain in full, completed from reference TRBV7-9 and TRBJ1-1, reads DTGVSQNPRHKITKRGQNVTFRCDPISEHNRLYWYRQTLGQGPEFLTYFQNEAQLEKSRLLSDRFSAERPKGSFSTLEIQRTEQGDSAMYLCASRPGTNTEAFFGQGTRLTVV.